The sequence of this T cell receptor (beta chain) was determined in a study of cytomegalovirus exposure and HLA in healthy donors. On the study more broadly: Among the 350 to 500 donors who were genotyped, over 70% fell in the genetic ancestry cluster that is associated with self-reported Caucasian donors.

Points from the study as a whole: An analysis done earlier found most TCR beta V segments productive about 87% or about 30% of the time. The study listed approximately 160 cytomegalovirus-associated TCR beta chains.

V lost 2 bases and J lost 0, with 13 bases in between. CDR3 length equals 17 residues. CDR1 is MNHEY and CDR2 is SMNVEV in the germline V gene (reference sequence). Each donor was nominally healthy when sampled (though unrecorded immune exposures were likely). With 60 Vbeta and 13 Jbeta primers, the PCR was carried out. Profiled with immunoSEQ multiplex PCR; TCRdb holds only in-frame clones, not every one. The sample lists over 150,000 clones; around 69% were seen once. A remark on this clone: What it recognizes is unknown.

Sequencing was done on a sample of PBMCs. The receptor comes from a woman aged 30 to 39 in good health and CMV-seronegative. The chain links TRBV27 to TRBJ1-4; D is unresolved. As DNA, the CDR3 is TGTGCCAGCAGTTTAAGGGCGGGATTTGCAACTAATGAAAAACTGTTTTTT. It encodes CASSLRAGFATNEKLFF. The variable domain in full, with the rest retrieved from reference TRBV27 and TRBJ1-4, is EAQVTQNPRYLITVTGKKLTVTCSQNMNHEYMSWYRQDPGLGLRQIYYSMNVEVTDKGDVPEGYKVSRKEKRNFPLILESPSPNQTSLYFCASSLRAGFATNEKLFFGSGTQLSVL.